Presented here are 21 T cell receptor beta chains from one specimen sequenced in a study of response to subunit inactivated influenza vaccine. Each CDR3 protein is one row after TCRdb ran MiXCR on the RT-PCR reads. Among just over 300,000 distinct CDR3 sequences, 20% to 25% were seen once, and the ten largest hold about a tenth. Sequenced material: PBMCs from blood, taken 21 months after vaccination. These receptors were collected from a man aged 50 to 69 who received an inactivated influenza vaccine.

CDR3: CASSQWGTGELFF. CDR3 DNA sequence: TGTGCCAGCAGCCAATGGGGTACCGGGGAGCTGTTTTTT. The V and J genes are TRBV3-1 and TRBJ2-2; D gene ambiguous. The germline gives CDR1 LGHDT, CDR2 YNNKEL (reference sequence). This CDR3 has 13 amino acids. Deletions cut 2 bases from V and 5 bases from J, with 6 bases between.

J is TRBJ1-5 and V is TRBV19; 9 bases align to TRBD1. Germline V gene data show CDR1 as LNHDA and CDR2 as SQIVND (reference sequence). The trim removed 10 bases at V and 5 bases at J, leaving 6 bases unmatched. The CDR3 consists of 13 residues. The CDR3 reads CATTGTGYQPQHF. DNA of the CDR3: TGTGCCACAACCGGGACAGGGTATCAGCCCCAGCATTTT.

The chain links TRBV29-1 to TRBJ1-1; 9 positions match TRBD1. V lost 6 bases and J lost 6; bases outside the gene matches: 11. This CDR3 is 14 amino acids long. Germline-derived CDR1 and CDR2 are SQVTM and ANQGSEA. The chain's CDR3 is CSVLSGQGSAEAFF. The CDR3 nucleotides read TGCAGCGTCCTTTCGGGACAGGGTTCCGCTGAAGCTTTCTTT.

The chain combines TRBV20-1 with TRBJ2-1; D is unresolved. The CDR3 covers 13 residues. V lost 0 bases, J lost 6 bases, and 9 bases lay in between. Germline assignment: CDR1 DFQATT and CDR2 SNEGSKA (reference sequence). The CDR3 DNA follows: TGCAGTGCTAGAGAGACCCCGACCAATGAGCAGTTCTTC. This gives the protein CSARETPTNEQFF.

The sample holds a few counts of this clonotype. The V gene is TRBV19, the J gene TRBJ1-1; D unresolved. The CDR3 has 11 residues. Looked up from germline, CDR1 is LNHDA and CDR2 is SQIVND (reference sequence). V was cut by 5 bases and J by 8 bases, with 9 bases left in between. CDR3 region: CASSAAREAFF. The CDR3 nucleotides are TGTGCCAGTAGTGCCGCACGCGAAGCTTTCTTT.

The rearrangement links TRBV4-2 to TRBJ2-1; 7 nucleotides agree with TRBD1. Trimming removed 0 bases from V and 0 bases from J; junction bases left unmatched: 2. Germline-derived CDR1 and CDR2 are LGHNA and YNFKEQ. This CDR3 comprises 16 residues. The chain's CDR3 is CASSQEGTDSYNEQFF. DNA for the CDR3: TGTGCCAGCAGCCAAGAGGGGACAGACTCCTACAATGAGCAGTTCTTC.

This clonotype came up a few times. The chain combines TRBV20-1 with TRBJ1-1; D is uncertain. The CDR3 sequence is 16 residues long. Between the trimmed V and J ends, which lost 3 bases and 2 bases, there was a span of 19 bases. Germline V gene sequence: CDR1 DFQATT, CDR2 SNEGSKA (reference sequence). CDR3 protein: CSARAPGRNLNTEAFF. Here the CDR3 DNA reads TGCAGTGCTAGGGCCCCCGGACGGAACTTAAACACTGAAGCTTTCTTT.

The table lists this clonotype with a few counts. The chain links TRBV6-1 to TRBJ1-1; weak D call: TRBD1 (6 bases). CDR1 is MNHNS and CDR2 is SASEGT in the germline V gene. This CDR3 is built from 14 residues. The ends were cut back, 5 bases at V and 5 bases at J, with 15 bases in the middle. CDR3 nucleotides: TGTGCCAGCAGTCCCGGGGGCATGGGGACTGAAGCTTTCTTT. Translating gives CASSPGGMGTEAFF.

The chain carries TRBV13 and TRBJ2-5; D is uncertain. This CDR3 comprises 12 residues. Germline V gene lookup returns CDR1 PRHDT and CDR2 FYEKMQ (reference sequence). V lost 4 bases to trimming and J lost 0 bases, with 3 bases between them. The DNA for the CDR3 is TGTGCCAGCAGCTCGGACCAAGAGACCCAGTACTTC. This translates into CASSSDQETQYF.

The chain links TRBV20-1 to TRBJ1-5; D might be TRBD1 (6 bases). The CDR3 has 17 amino acids. Germline V lookup: CDR1 DFQATT, CDR2 SNEGSKA (reference sequence). The V end was cut by 0 bases, the J end by 3 bases, with 18 bases between. CDR3 sequence reads: CSARESRTAWYNQPQHF. In nucleotides, the CDR3 is TGCAGTGCTAGAGAGTCCCGGACAGCTTGGTACAATCAGCCCCAGCATTTT.

In its sample, this clonotype was seen a few times. The chain has TRBV20-1 and TRBJ1-6, with 9 bases lining up with TRBD1. The CDR3 sequence is 16 residues long. The V and J ends lost 2 bases and 9 bases, in that order; junction bases with no gene match: 11. Germline assignment: CDR1 DFQATT and CDR2 SNEGSKA (reference sequence). The CDR3 protein is CSARFTGTGFGSPLHF. CDR3 nucleotide sequence: TGCAGTGCTAGATTTACCGGGACAGGGTTTGGTTCACCCCTCCACTTT.

The table lists this clonotype with a few counts. The J gene is TRBJ2-1, the V gene TRBV7-9; 9 bases are a match to TRBD2. Germline V gives CDR1 SEHNR, CDR2 FQNEAQ (reference sequence). This CDR3 has 17 amino acids. The V gene end was trimmed by 3 bases and the J gene end by 0 bases; junction bases not matched to a gene: 6. The CDR3: CASSFSGGRASYNEQFF. The DNA for the CDR3 is TGTGCCAGCAGCTTTTCGGGCGGGAGGGCCTCCTACAATGAGCAGTTCTTC. Filled out from reference TRBV7-9 and TRBJ2-1, the complete variable domain reads DTGVSQNPRHKITKRGQNVTFRCDPISEHNRLYWYRQTLGQGPEFLTYFQNEAQLEKSRLLSDRFSAERPKGSFSTLEIQRTEQGDSAMYLCASSFSGGRASYNEQFFGPGTRLTVL.

The V and J genes are TRBV20-1 and TRBJ2-3; tentative D call: TRBD2 (6 bases). CDR1 is DFQATT, CDR2 SNEGSKA, per germline (reference sequence). Deletions cut 5 bases from V and 5 bases from J, with 11 bases between. The CDR3 contains 12 residues. The CDR3 region is CSAQVGGDTQYF. CDR3 DNA sequence: TGCAGTGCTCAGGTCGGGGGAGATACGCAGTATTTT.

This chain joins TRBV3-1 and TRBJ1-3, with 7 nucleotides matching TRBD1. The CDR3 totals 16 residues. V lost 4 bases to trimming and J lost 0 bases; unmatched junction nucleotides: 6. Germline CDR1 reads LGHDT; CDR2 reads YNNKEL (reference sequence). The CDR3 DNA reads TGTGCCAGCAGCCTCGGGACAGCGATCTCTGGAAACACCATATATTTT. Residues: CASSLGTAISGNTIYF.

This clonotype was counted many times. V gene TRBV2 combines with J gene TRBJ1-1; a weak D match, TRBD1 (5 bases). The germline gives CDR1 SNHLY, CDR2 FYNNEI. V lost 6 bases, J lost 1 base, and 12 bases lay in between. The CDR3 loop spans 14 amino acids. The CDR3 sequence: CASRSRAENTEAFF. The CDR3 DNA reads as TGTGCCAGCAGGAGCAGGGCGGAGAACACTGAAGCTTTCTTT.

The chain links TRBV12-3 or TRBV12-4 to TRBJ1-2; D call uncertain. The CDR3 totals 12 residues. V was clipped by 5 bases and J by 6 bases, with 10 bases between them. Here the CDR3 reads CASSGEVDGYTF. The CDR3 region has the DNA TGTGCCAGCAGTGGAGAGGTGGATGGCTACACCTTC.

The table lists this clonotype with a few counts. CDR3 in DNA: TGTGCCAGCCCGAGACAGGACGTAGTCTACGAGCAGTACTTC. Amino acid sequence: CASPRQDVVYEQYF. The chain is built from TRBV14 and TRBJ2-7; D is possibly TRBD1 (6 bases). From germline, CDR1 is SGHDN and CDR2 FVKESK. This CDR3 is built from 14 residues. The V end was cut by 8 bases, the J end by 3 bases, with 17 bases between.

The chain uses TRBV7-8 and TRBJ2-7, with D perhaps matching TRBD1 or TRBD2 (5 bases each). The germline V gene has CDR1 SGHVS and CDR2 FQNEAQ. Trimming took off 1 base at V and 2 bases at J, with 12 bases between the two ends. The CDR3 length is 15 residues. This CDR3 reads CASSLVRQGAYEQYF. CDR3 DNA sequence: TGTGCCAGCAGCTTAGTTAGGCAGGGAGCCTACGAGCAGTACTTC.

The J gene is TRBJ1-6, the V gene TRBV6-2 or TRBV6-3; no reliable D call. The CDR3 runs to 16 residues. CDR1 and CDR2 (germline): MNHEY, SVGEGT. Trimming stripped 2 bases from V and 9 bases from J, with 17 bases between. DNA for the CDR3: TGTGCCAGCAGTTACCGACGCCAAGGGTGGGTTTCACCCCTCCACTTT. It yields the protein CASSYRRQGWVSPLHF.

This clonotype has a handful of counts. The rearrangement joins TRBV10-2 to TRBJ1-1; no definite D call. V was clipped by 2 bases and J by 4 bases, with 8 bases between them. The CDR3 is 13 residues long. Germline V gene lookup returns CDR1 WSHSY and CDR2 SAAADI. Here the CDR3 reads CASSEAKATEAFF. The CDR3 DNA reads as TGCGCCAGCAGTGAGGCCAAAGCCACTGAAGCTTTCTTT.

This clonotype was observed a few times. The chain carries TRBV29-1 and TRBJ2-3, with 12 bases lining up with TRBD2. CDR1 and CDR2 (germline): SQVTM, ANQGSEA. There are 18 residues in the CDR3. Trimming cost V 1 base and J 1 base; bases outside gene matches: 9. CDR3 sequence (DNA): TGCAGCGTTGAAGCTCAGACTAGCGGGAGAGGAGGCACAGATACGCAGTATTTT. This codes for CSVEAQTSGRGGTDTQYF.